The 26 T cell receptor beta chains given below trace back to one sample, sequenced in a study of T cell clonality in common variable immunodeficiency. Their target antigens are unknown. The method was immunoSEQ multiplex PCR; TCRdb's version includes in-frame clones alone and lacks a portion of them. The sample gives some 14,000 clones, none seen only once, and the top ten clones hold about 12%. The study, taken as a whole, reports: Common variable immunodeficiency TCR beta sequences reportedly had fewer deletions and N-nucleotide insertions.

The source material was peripheral blood mononuclear cells. These receptors were obtained from a human donor with common variable immunodeficiency.

This clone appeared a few times. This CDR3 reads CASRPGLDHNEQFF. The CDR3 bases that were read are TGTGCCAGCAGACCGGGACTAGATCACAATGAG. The chain couples TRBV6-4 to TRBJ2-1; the match to TRBD2 covers 8 bases. With the read ending 3 residues before the CDR3 end, the germline J gene is used to fill in that end. CDR3 length: 14 amino acids. The V gene's germline CDR1 is MRHNA and CDR2 SNTAGT. V trimming: 6 bases; J trimming: 5 bases; junction bases outside the gene matches: 6.

About this clone: The CDR3 end is not reached by the read, which stops 3 residues before it; the germline J gene fills it in. The chain employs TRBV7-2 and TRBJ1-2; no clear D. V dropped 5 bases and J dropped 3 bases, with 16 bases sitting between them. The CDR3 length is 15 residues. CDR1 SGHTA and CDR2 FQGNSA come from the germline V gene. CDR3 region: CASSITGGQDYGYTF. CDR3 bases read: TGTGCCAGCAGCATCACGGGCGGGCAGGACTATGGC.

This clone rates as medium-sized. The read falls 3 residues short of the CDR3 end, and the missing part is taken from the germline J gene. The genes are TRBV9 and TRBJ2-2, with a tentative D call TRBD1 (6 bases). V was shortened by 3 bases and J by 3 bases, with 15 bases between the two germline ends. The CDR3 extends over 16 amino acids. From germline, CDR1 is SGDLS and CDR2 YYNGEE. The CDR3: CASSAQGFSYTGELFF. CDR3 DNA, as far as it was read: TGTGCCAGCAGCGCCCAGGGGTTTTCTTACACCGGGGAG. Combining the CDR3 with reference TRBV9 and TRBJ2-2 gives the whole variable domain DSGVTQTPKHLITATGQRVTLRCSPRSGDLSVYWYQQSLDQGLQFLIQYYNGEERAKGNILERFSAQQFPDLHSELNLSSLELGDSALYFCASSAQGFSYTGELFFGEGSRLTVL.

To note about this clone: With the read ending 3 residues before the CDR3 end, the germline J gene is used to fill in that end. This chain connects TRBV19 to TRBJ2-1, with 7 bases fitting TRBD2. This CDR3 has 15 amino acids. The J segment lost 9 bases and the V segment lost 5 bases, leaving 13 bases of the junction unmatched. Germline loops: CDR1 LNHDA, CDR2 SQIVND (reference sequence). The covered CDR3 bases are TGTGCCAGTAGTTGGCGGGAGTATCCCTCCCCTGAG. Protein product: CASSWREYPSPE. The CDR3 reads in full as CASSWREYPSPEQFF. Combining the CDR3 with reference TRBV19 and TRBJ2-1 gives the whole variable domain DGGITQSPKYLFRKEGQNVTLSCEQNLNHDAMYWYRQDPGQGLRLIYYSQIVNDFQKGDIAEGYSVSREKKESFPLTVTSAQKNPTAFYLCASSWREYPSPEQFFGPGTRLTVL.

This clone appeared a few times. The read ends 3 residues early relative to the CDR3; the germline J gene fills the gap. J is TRBJ2-7 and V is TRBV19; 11 bases match TRBD2. Germline V CDR1 and CDR2: LNHDA, SQIVND (reference sequence). CDR3 length: 16 amino acids. V trimming: 5 bases; J trimming: 5 bases; junction bases outside the gene matches: 11. Partial CDR3 DNA: TGTGCCAGTAGTCCCGCGTTTCTAGCGGGAGGTGACGAG. Its translation is CASSPAFLAGGDE. The whole CDR3 is CASSPAFLAGGDEQYF. Using reference TRBV19 and TRBJ2-7 for the parts outside the CDR3, the full variable domain is DGGITQSPKYLFRKEGQNVTLSCEQNLNHDAMYWYRQDPGQGLRLIYYSQIVNDFQKGDIAEGYSVSREKKESFPLTVTSAQKNPTAFYLCASSPAFLAGGDEQYFGPGTRLTVT.

Worth noting for this clone: The sequenced fragment ends 3 residues before the CDR3 boundary, so the rest is inferred from the germline J gene. The V call is TRBV18, the J call TRBJ1-5, with D possibly matching TRBD1 (5 bases). This CDR3 is 17 amino acids long. Germline V lookup: CDR1 KGHSH, CDR2 LQKENI. The V end was cut by 0 bases, the J end by 4 bases, with 16 bases between. This chain's CDR3 is CASSPPGFDGGNQPQHF. CDR3 bases read: TGTGCCAGCTCACCACCGGGATTCGACGGGGGAAATCAGCCC.

This clone occurred a few times. Read sequence stops 3 residues before the CDR3 end, and the germline J gene provides the missing end. The genes are TRBV23-1 and TRBJ2-5, with TRBD1 matching 8 bases. TRBV23-1 is placed among ORFs of uncertain function. This CDR3 comprises 16 residues. The V segment lost 0 bases and the J segment 6 bases; nucleotides outside the gene matches: 9. CDR3 bases read: TGCGCCAGCAGTCAATCGAGTCCAGGGGGCAGGAAGACC. Its translation: CASSQSSPGGRKT. The whole CDR3 reads CASSQSSPGGRKTQYF.

This clone appeared a few times. The read finishes 3 residues shy of the CDR3 end, and the germline J gene is used to complete it. The chain links TRBV7-6 to TRBJ2-1, with D perhaps matching TRBD2 (7 bases). The V end lost 5 bases, the J end lost 1 base, and 15 bases lay between the germline ends. The CDR3 spans 16 residues. Per germline, CDR1 SGHVS and CDR2 FNYEAQ. This CDR3 is CASSKGGKLSYNEQFF. The CDR3 DNA, read in part, is TGTGCCAGCAGCAAGGGGGGGAAACTATCCTACAATGAG.

This clone has more than one count but fewer than ten. The CDR3 goes on 3 residues after the read ends, and that part is filled in from the germline J gene. The chain is built from TRBV11-2 and TRBJ2-3; a possible D gene is TRBD1 (6 bases). V was trimmed by 3 bases and J by 3 bases, leaving 10 bases between them. The length of the CDR3 is 14 residues. Germline CDR1 reads SGHAT; CDR2 reads FQNNGV. CDR3 in amino acids: CASSLGQGTDTQYF. The part of the CDR3 DNA that was read is TGTGCCAGCAGCTTGGGCCAGGGGACAGATACG.

This clone was found many times. The read gets to within 3 residues of the CDR3 end, and the germline J gene fills in the rest. V gene TRBV19 combines with J gene TRBJ2-2, with 8 bases that match TRBD2. Per the germline V gene, CDR1 is LNHDA and CDR2 is SQIVND (reference sequence). This CDR3 has 15 amino acids. V was pared by 3 bases and J by 1 base, with 1 base of the junction left unmatched. CDR3 DNA, as far as it was read: TGTGCCAGTAGTATCACTAGCGGGAACACCGGGGAG. This translates into CASSITSGNTGE. The full-length CDR3 reads as CASSITSGNTGELFF. Together with reference TRBV19 and TRBJ2-2, the CDR3 gives the full variable domain: DGGITQSPKYLFRKEGQNVTLSCEQNLNHDAMYWYRQDPGQGLRLIYYSQIVNDFQKGDIAEGYSVSREKKESFPLTVTSAQKNPTAFYLCASSITSGNTGELFFGEGSRLTVL.

At least ten counts were recorded for this clone. The CDR3 is cut off 3 residues early in the read; its end comes from the germline J gene. The V call is TRBV19, the J call TRBJ2-6, with a weak D call TRBD2 (6 bases). Germline V gene lookup returns CDR1 LNHDA and CDR2 SQIVND (reference sequence). This CDR3 comprises 19 residues. Deletions cut 3 bases from V and 0 bases from J, with 18 bases between. The covered CDR3 bases are TGTGCCAGTAGTATTTCCTTGGGGGGTACTAGCTCTGGGGCCAACGTC. Its protein product is CASSISLGGTSSGANV. The whole CDR3 sequence is CASSISLGGTSSGANVLTF.

A word on this clone: The read ends 3 residues shy of where the CDR3 ends; the end is completed using the germline J gene. The chain has TRBV19 and TRBJ2-3; 9 bases map to TRBD2. CDR1 is LNHDA, CDR2 SQIVND, per germline (reference sequence). Losses at the gene ends were 8 bases for V and 3 bases for J; bases not matched to a gene: 6. The CDR3 sequence is 14 residues long. CDR3: CASSKRGVTDTQYF. CDR3 DNA (partial): TGTGCCAGTTCCAAGCGGGGGGTAACAGATACG.

This clone was picked up many times. The missing CDR3 end, 3 residues past where the read stops, is filled in from the germline J gene. This chain links TRBV7-3 with TRBJ1-1; a weak D match, TRBD1 (6 bases). The V end was cut by 2 bases, the J end by 3 bases, with 7 bases between. This CDR3 has 13 amino acids. Germline V gives CDR1 SGHTA, CDR2 FQGTGA. The CDR3 reads CASSLRQDTEAFF. Incomplete CDR3 DNA: TGTGCCAGCAGCTTACGACAGGACACTGAA.

This clone was picked up a small number of times. The CDR3 end lies 3 residues beyond the end of the read and is filled in from the germline J gene. The chain employs TRBV6-2 or TRBV6-3 and TRBJ2-7; no definite D call. The germline V gene has CDR1 MNHEY and CDR2 SVGEGT. This CDR3 spans 16 amino acids. Trimming cost V 7 bases and J 4 bases, with 23 bases left between them. Here the CDR3 reads CASTTPGGVRSYEQYF. CDR3 bases read: TGTGCCAGCACTACACCGGGTGGAGTGCGGTCGTACGAG.

In its sample, this clone was seen a few times. The missing CDR3 end, 3 residues past where the read stops, is filled in from the germline J gene. The J gene is TRBJ2-5, the V gene TRBV18; D possibly corresponds to TRBD1 (5 bases). V gave up 0 bases and J gave up 5 bases, with 10 bases separating them. CDR1 is KGHSH and CDR2 is LQKENI in the germline V gene. The CDR3 is made up of 14 amino acids. The CDR3 sequence is CASSPPSGWETQYF. CDR3 DNA, as far as it was read: TGTGCCAGCTCACCACCTTCAGGGTGGGAGACC. Filled out from reference TRBV18 and TRBJ2-5, the complete variable domain reads NAGVMQNPRHLVRRRGQEARLRCSPMKGHSHVYWYRQLPEEGLKFMVYLQKENIIDESGMPKERFSAEFPKEGPSILRIQQVVRGDSAAYFCASSPPSGWETQYFGPGTRLLVL.

Note on this clone: The missing CDR3 end, 3 residues past where the read stops, is filled in from the germline J gene. V is TRBV5-1 and J is TRBJ2-5; D is undetermined. This CDR3 is built from 16 residues. V was trimmed by 2 bases and J by 1 base, leaving 15 bases between them. CDR1 SGHRS and CDR2 YFSETQ come from the germline V gene. CDR3 loop: CASSFLTSQIQETQYF. The DNA read from the CDR3 is TGCGCCAGCAGCTTCCTTACGTCGCAGATCCAAGAGACC.

Of note for this clone: The CDR3 end is not reached by the read, which stops 3 residues before it; the germline J gene fills it in. V is TRBV7-6 and J is TRBJ2-7; the D gene is possibly TRBD1 (6 bases). The V and J ends lost 3 bases and 3 bases respectively, with 15 bases between them. Per germline, CDR1 SGHVS and CDR2 FNYEAQ. The CDR3 contains 15 residues. The CDR3: CASSLAGDASYEQYF. The CDR3 DNA, read in part, is TGTGCCAGCAGCTTGGCAGGGGACGCCAGCTACGAG.

This clone has a handful of counts. The CDR3 end is not reached by the read, which stops 3 residues before it; the germline J gene fills it in. V is TRBV7-9 and J is TRBJ1-1; possibly TRBD1 for D (6 bases). This CDR3 comprises 14 residues. V was trimmed by 0 bases and J by 4 bases, leaving 9 bases between them. Germline V gene sequence: CDR1 SEHNR, CDR2 FQNEAQ (reference sequence). The sequenced part of the CDR3 DNA is TGTGCCAGCAGCTTAGCGCCACAGGGCACTGAA. It yields the protein CASSLAPQGTE. The whole CDR3 sequence is CASSLAPQGTEAFF.

As for this clone: The sequenced fragment ends 3 residues before the CDR3 boundary, so the rest is inferred from the germline J gene. This chain connects TRBV19 to TRBJ2-3; TRBD2 agrees at 9 bases. V was pared by 3 bases and J by 3 bases, with 7 bases of the junction left unmatched. The CDR3 has 16 amino acids. CDR1 LNHDA and CDR2 SQIVND come from the germline V gene (reference sequence). The CDR3 sequence: CASSINSGGPTDTQYF. Incomplete CDR3 DNA: TGTGCCAGTAGTATTAATAGCGGGGGCCCAACAGATACG.

This clone was observed a handful of times. The CDR3 goes on 3 residues after the read ends, and that part is filled in from the germline J gene. The chain is built from TRBV19 and TRBJ1-6; 7 bases are shared with TRBD1. V lost 5 bases to trimming and J lost 9 bases; unmatched junction nucleotides: 10. Germline V gives CDR1 LNHDA, CDR2 SQIVND (reference sequence). The CDR3 length is 15 residues. Incomplete CDR3 DNA: TGTGCCAGTAGTCCGACAGGGCTTGTTCCTTCACCC. Translated: CASSPTGLVPSP. The complete CDR3 reads CASSPTGLVPSPLHF.

This clone was seen many times. CDR3 bases read: TGTGCCAGCAGCTCCGGGGAGACC. It specifies CASSSGET. The complete CDR3 sequence is CASSSGETQYF. The rearrangement uses TRBV7-6 and TRBJ2-5, with no clear D. The read finishes 3 residues shy of the CDR3 end, and the germline J gene is used to complete it. V shed 4 bases and J shed 5 bases, with 5 bases lying between them. The germline V gene has CDR1 SGHVS and CDR2 FNYEAQ. The CDR3 sequence is 11 residues long.

This clone was detected only a few times. The read is 3 residues too short to cover the CDR3 end, so that end is filled in from the germline J gene. The chain links TRBV19 to TRBJ1-2, with 10 positions matching TRBD1. Germline lookup yields CDR1 LNHDA and CDR2 SQIVND (reference sequence). Germline trimming cut 10 bases from V and 7 bases from J; bases unmatched to any gene: 15. CDR3 length equals 15 residues. The CDR3 DNA, read in part, is TGTGCCACAAAAGCCCGGACAGGGGGGGCCGGTGGC. It yields the protein CATKARTGGAGG. The CDR3, in full, reads CATKARTGGAGGYTF.

This clone has just a few counts. The observed sequence ends 3 residues before the CDR3 terminus, with the missing tail filled in from the germline J gene. The V gene is TRBV6-2 or TRBV6-3, the J gene TRBJ1-5; 7 nucleotides line up with TRBD1. Looked up from germline, CDR1 is MNHEY and CDR2 is SVGEGT. The trim removed 1 base at V and 4 bases at J, leaving 1 base unmatched. The CDR3 is 14 residues long. CDR3 bases read: TGTGCCAGCAGTTACTTGGGACAGAATCAGCCC. Protein: CASSYLGQNQP. The CDR3 in full is CASSYLGQNQPQHF.

In this sample, this clone turned up a few times. The sequence runs out 3 residues before the end of the CDR3; the remainder is reconstructed from the germline J gene. V gene TRBV30 combines with J gene TRBJ2-2; maybe TRBD1 (5 bases). Germline V lookup: CDR1 GTSNPN, CDR2 SVGIG (reference sequence). This CDR3 region has 13 residues. Between the trimmed V and J ends, which lost 2 bases and 7 bases, there was a span of 11 bases. CDR3 sequence: CAWSLTVGGELFF. CDR3 DNA, as far as it was read: TGTGCCTGGAGTCTGACAGTAGGCGGGGAG.

A few counts support this clone. The CDR3 end falls 3 residues outside the read, so it is completed with the germline J gene. This sequence joins TRBV18 and TRBJ2-7; D is unresolved. The CDR3 consists of 13 residues. Germline V CDR1 and CDR2: KGHSH, LQKENI. Trimming cost V 0 bases and J 4 bases, with 7 bases left between them. Here the CDR3 reads CASSPPNSYEQYF. The part of the CDR3 DNA that was read is TGTGCCAGCTCACCACCAAACAGTTACGAG.

A word on this clone: The CDR3 extends 3 residues past the end of the read, so its final part is completed from the germline J gene. V usage is TRBV7-2 and J usage is TRBJ1-5, with D possibly TRBD1 on 6 matching bases. This CDR3 comprises 14 residues. The V end was cut by 4 bases, the J end by 3 bases, with 10 bases between. From germline, CDR1 is SGHTA and CDR2 FQGNSA. The part of the CDR3 DNA that was read is TGTGCCAGCAGCTACGGACAGCACAATCAGCCC. This translates into CASSYGQHNQP. The whole CDR3 reads CASSYGQHNQPQHF.